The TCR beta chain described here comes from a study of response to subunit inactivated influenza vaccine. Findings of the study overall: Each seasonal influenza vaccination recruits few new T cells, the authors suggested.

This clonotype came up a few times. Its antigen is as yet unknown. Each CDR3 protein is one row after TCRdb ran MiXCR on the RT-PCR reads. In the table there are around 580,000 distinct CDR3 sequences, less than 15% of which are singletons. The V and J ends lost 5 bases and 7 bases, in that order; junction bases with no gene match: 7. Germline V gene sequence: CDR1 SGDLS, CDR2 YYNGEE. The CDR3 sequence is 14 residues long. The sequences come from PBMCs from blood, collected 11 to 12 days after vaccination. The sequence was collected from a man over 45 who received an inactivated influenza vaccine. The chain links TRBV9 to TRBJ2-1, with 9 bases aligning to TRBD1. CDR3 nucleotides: TGTGCCAGCAGTGGACAGGGGAGGTGGAATGAGCAGTTCTTC. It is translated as CASSGQGRWNEQFF.